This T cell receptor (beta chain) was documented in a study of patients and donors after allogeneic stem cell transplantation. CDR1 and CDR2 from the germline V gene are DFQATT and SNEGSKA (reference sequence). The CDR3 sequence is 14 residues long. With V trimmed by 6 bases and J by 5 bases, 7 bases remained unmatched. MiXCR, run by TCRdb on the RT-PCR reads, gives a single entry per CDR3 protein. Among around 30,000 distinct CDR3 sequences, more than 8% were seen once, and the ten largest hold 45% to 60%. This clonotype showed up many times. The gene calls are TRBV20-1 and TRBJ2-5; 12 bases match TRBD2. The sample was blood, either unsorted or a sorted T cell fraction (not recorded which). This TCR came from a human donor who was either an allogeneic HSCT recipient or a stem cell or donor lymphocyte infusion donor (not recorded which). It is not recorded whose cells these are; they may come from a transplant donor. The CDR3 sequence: CSAPLAGGGETQYF. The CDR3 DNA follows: TGCAGTGCCCCACTAGCGGGAGGAGGGGAGACCCAGTACTTC.